The 21 T cell receptor beta chains given below trace back to one sample, sequenced in a study of OX40 agonist ivuxolimab in advanced cancers. Libraries came from the immunoSEQ multiplex PCR assay. The clones in this table, taken by TCRdb from immuneACCESS, are in-frame only. Not every clone is retained; where verified, under half of the shortfall comes from an unresolved V gene, and the cause of the rest is unknown. Here the sample has 90,000 to 100,000 clones; around 88% occur a single time. Roughly 0.5% of the sample is taken by the ten largest. The sample in question was CD4+ or CD8+ T cells sorted from blood, obtained in a trial of the OX40 agonist ivuxolimab. All receptors derive from an adult with an advanced solid tumor such as melanoma, head and neck, liver or kidney cancer.

As to this clone: As the CDR3 is not closed by the conserved phenylalanine or tryptophan, this likely results from a read error. The J gene is TRBJ1-6, the V gene TRBV2; D not certain. Trimming took off 4 bases at V and 8 bases at J, with 12 bases between the two ends. CDR1 is SNHLY, CDR2 FYNNEI, per germline. The CDR3 runs to 14 residues. The CDR3 sequence: CASSAVQEYSPLHL. The DNA of the CDR3 is TGTGCCAGCAGTGCCGTCCAGGAGTATTCACCCCTCCACCTT.

The chain uses TRBV23-1 and TRBJ2-7, with TRBD2 matching 8 bases. TRBV23-1 is an open reading frame whose function is uncertain. This CDR3 spans 15 amino acids. J was trimmed by 2 bases and V by 8 bases; bases with no gene match: 11. This CDR3 is CASPPGGSRTYEQYF. CDR3 in DNA: TGCGCCAGCCCTCCGGGGGGGAGCAGGACCTACGAGCAGTACTTC.

This clone occurred once. The rearrangement joins TRBV20-1 to TRBJ1-2, with a weak D call TRBD1 (5 bases). Trimming left V 5 bases short and J 8 bases short, with 12 bases between. Per the germline V gene, CDR1 is DFQATT and CDR2 is SNEGSKA (reference sequence). This CDR3 comprises 11 residues. The CDR3 spells CSAGTLVGYTF. CDR3 DNA: TGCAGTGCTGGGACGTTAGTCGGCTACACCTTC.

This sequence joins TRBV5-1 and TRBJ2-5; 8 bases are a match to TRBD1. J gave up 5 bases and V 2 bases, and 5 bases lay outside the gene matches. The CDR3 totals 14 residues. The germline V gene has CDR1 SGHRS and CDR2 YFSETQ. The CDR3 DNA reads TGCGCCAGCAGCTTCAGGGGGCAAGGGGAGACCCAGTACTTC. It is translated as CASSFRGQGETQYF.

V gene TRBV10-3 combines with J gene TRBJ2-5; TRBD2 might be the D (5 bases). The CDR3 spans 14 residues. Germline CDR1 and CDR2: ENHRY and SYGVKD. Deletions cut 5 bases from V and 0 bases from J, with 10 bases between. The CDR3 reads CAISYTGNQETQYF. CDR3 DNA: TGTGCCATCAGTTATACGGGAAACCAAGAGACCCAGTACTTC.

A remark on this clone: Because the CDR3 is missing its conserved closing phenylalanine or tryptophan, this is likely a read error. The chain recombines TRBV7-2 with TRBJ1-6; D may be TRBD1 (5 bases). Germline V gives CDR1 SGHTA, CDR2 FQGNSA. This CDR3 is 14 amino acids long. The germline V and J ends were trimmed by 5 bases and 10 bases, with 15 bases remaining between them. The CDR3 reads CASSRGVGPSPLHL. The CDR3 DNA is TGTGCCAGCAGCCGAGGAGTGGGGCCGTCACCCCTCCACCTT.

The chain carries TRBV7-2 and TRBJ2-3; D is unresolved. V gave up 2 bases and J gave up 3 bases, with 3 bases separating them. This CDR3 region has 12 residues. Looked up from germline, CDR1 is SGHTA and CDR2 is FQGNSA. For the CDR3, the DNA is TGTGCCAGCAGCTTACTTACAGATACGCAGTATTTT. Amino acid sequence: CASSLLTDTQYF.

This clone appeared a few times. The rearrangement uses TRBV6-1 and TRBJ2-7, with 11 bases matching TRBD2. Germline V gene data show CDR1 as MNHNS and CDR2 as SASEGT. J gave up 3 bases and V 7 bases, and 8 bases lay outside the gene matches. The CDR3 runs 15 residues. The CDR3 region has the DNA TGTGCCAGCACCCGACATAGCGGGGGGGGCTACGAGCAGTACTTC. Residues: CASTRHSGGGYEQYF.

By share, this clone ranks as medium-sized. The chain joins TRBV10-2 to TRBJ2-7; no firm D call. The germline CDR1 and CDR2 sequences are WSHSY and SAAADI. The V end lost 1 base, the J end lost 1 base, and 5 bases lay between the germline ends. This CDR3 spans 13 amino acids. CDR3 amino acids: CASSEFPSYEQYF. The CDR3 bases are TGCGCCAGCAGTGAGTTTCCGTCCTACGAGCAGTACTTC.

The chain combines TRBV19 with TRBJ1-1; 7 bases match TRBD1. The junction had 6 bases not matched to a gene; V was cut back by 6 bases and J by 2 bases. The length of the CDR3 is 14 residues. From germline, CDR1 is LNHDA and CDR2 SQIVND (reference sequence). The CDR3 DNA is TGTGCCAGTAGACTAGGGGACAGCAACACTGAAGCTTTCTTT. Protein sequence: CASRLGDSNTEAFF. Filled out from reference TRBV19 and TRBJ1-1, the complete variable domain reads DGGITQSPKYLFRKEGQNVTLSCEQNLNHDAMYWYRQDPGQGLRLIYYSQIVNDFQKGDIAEGYSVSREKKESFPLTVTSAQKNPTAFYLCASRLGDSNTEAFFGQGTRLTVV.

V is TRBV5-1 and J is TRBJ2-3, with 8 positions matching TRBD1. The CDR3 runs to 16 residues. V dropped 2 bases and J dropped 2; count of bases not matched to a gene: 7. Germline V lookup: CDR1 SGHRS, CDR2 YFSETQ. The CDR3 protein is CASSLRGTGNTDTQYF. As DNA, the CDR3 is TGCGCCAGCAGCTTACGTGGGACAGGAAACACAGATACGCAGTATTTT.

CDR3 nucleotides: TGTGCCAGCAGCTTTTCAGGTAGCAATCAGCCCCAGCATTTT. It yields the protein CASSFSGSNQPQHF. This chain joins TRBV7-2 and TRBJ1-5, with D uncertain. Trimming took 3 bases from V and 0 from J, leaving 6 bases between them. Germline loops: CDR1 SGHTA, CDR2 FQGNSA. The CDR3 consists of 14 residues.

This chain connects TRBV7-7 to TRBJ2-5; D may correspond to TRBD1 or TRBD2 (5 bases each). The V gene's germline CDR1 is SSHAT and CDR2 FNYEAQ (reference sequence). The CDR3 consists of 15 residues. V lost 5 bases and J lost 1, with 14 bases in between. CDR3 coding DNA: TGTGCCAGCAGCGAGGGGTTAGGGTTCCAAGAGACCCAGTACTTC. Amino acid sequence: CASSEGLGFQETQYF.

The V gene is TRBV4-3, the J gene TRBJ2-1; TRBD2 agrees at 13 bases. This CDR3 has 17 amino acids. The germline gives CDR1 LGHNA, CDR2 YSLEER. The J segment lost 8 bases and the V segment lost 1 base, leaving 8 bases of the junction unmatched. The CDR3 DNA reads as TGCGCCAGCAGCCAAGCACTAGCGGGGGGGCCGATGCATGAGCAGTTCTTC. Translating it yields CASSQALAGGPMHEQFF.

The chain couples TRBV10-1 to TRBJ2-7, with TRBD1 matching 8 bases. The germline gives CDR1 WNHNN, CDR2 SYGVQD (reference sequence). V dropped 4 bases and J dropped 3; count of bases not matched to a gene: 8. This CDR3 is 15 amino acids long. CDR3 nucleotides: TGCGCCAGCAGTGCCTCCAGGGGGCAGAACTACGAGCAGTACTTC. As protein: CASSASRGQNYEQYF.

The chain combines TRBV7-3 with TRBJ2-2; D gene unclear. The length of the CDR3 is 14 residues. CDR1 is SGHTA and CDR2 is FQGTGA in the germline V gene. Trimming took off 2 bases at V and 4 bases at J, with 8 bases between the two ends. Here the CDR3 reads CASSLGLGTGELFF. In DNA form, the CDR3 reads TGTGCCAGCAGCTTAGGGCTCGGCACCGGGGAGCTGTTTTTT.

A few counts support this clone. The rearrangement uses TRBV7-9 and TRBJ2-7; D gene uncertain. V lost 5 bases and J lost 1, with 15 bases in between. Germline CDR1 SEHNR, CDR2 FQNEAQ (reference sequence). The length of the CDR3 is 15 residues. CDR3 sequence (DNA): TGTGCCAGCAGCCCTACACCCCCCGAGTCCTACGAGCAGTACTTC. It encodes CASSPTPPESYEQYF. The variable domain in full, with the rest retrieved from reference TRBV7-9 and TRBJ2-7, is DTGVSQNPRHKITKRGQNVTFRCDPISEHNRLYWYRQTLGQGPEFLTYFQNEAQLEKSRLLSDRFSAERPKGSFSTLEIQRTEQGDSAMYLCASSPTPPESYEQYFGPGTRLTVT.

CDR3 sequence (DNA): TGTGCCAGTACCTACGACAGGGATCAAGTGGCCTACACCTTC. Translation gives CASTYDRDQVAYTF. The rearrangement joins TRBV19 to TRBJ1-2, with 7 bases lining up with TRBD1. This CDR3 has 14 amino acids. Trimming cost V 7 bases and J 10 bases; bases outside gene matches: 15. Germline loops: CDR1 LNHDA, CDR2 SQIVND (reference sequence).

This chain uses TRBV18 with TRBJ2-5, with D tentatively TRBD1 (5 bases). Germline V gives CDR1 KGHSH, CDR2 LQKENI. This CDR3 is built from 14 residues. With 3 bases removed from V and 4 bases from J, the gap between germline ends came to 12 bases. CDR3 sequence (DNA): TGTGCCAGCTCACCTGGGGCCCTCGGAGAGACCCAGTACTTC. Protein product: CASSPGALGETQYF.

This clone was recorded once. The rearrangement uses TRBV20-1 and TRBJ1-2; no firm D call. The CDR3 spans 11 residues. Germline V gene lookup returns CDR1 DFQATT and CDR2 SNEGSKA (reference sequence). The V end was cut by 3 bases, the J end by 3 bases, with 5 bases between. CDR3 sequence reads: CSASDDYGYTF. For the CDR3, the DNA is TGCAGTGCTAGCGACGACTATGGCTACACCTTC.

This chain joins TRBV9 and TRBJ2-1; the match to TRBD2 covers 10 bases. V was pared by 4 bases and J by 6 bases, with 1 base of the junction left unmatched. This CDR3 comprises 13 residues. Germline V gives CDR1 SGDLS, CDR2 YYNGEE. CDR3 bases: TGTGCCAGCAGCTGGACTAGCGGCAATGAGCAGTTCTTC. The encoded protein is CASSWTSGNEQFF.